This T cell receptor (beta chain) was recovered during a study of OX40 agonist ivuxolimab in advanced cancers. Whole-study context: The study treated patients with ivuxolimab, an agonistic anti-OX40 (CD134) antibody. Patients got intravenous ivuxolimab at 0.01 to 10 mg/kg every 2 weeks.

This clone has only one observation. This specimen includes other DNA sequences encoding the same CDR3. Autoimmune disease history or systemic immunosuppression barred patients. In germline, CDR1 is KGHSH, CDR2 LQKENI. CDR3 size: 13 residues. V lost 6 bases and J 2 bases, leaving 10 bases between the germline ends. Only in-frame clones appear in the TCRdb table, and some are missing; sequencing was by immunoSEQ multiplex PCR. The sample includes about 53,000 clones, around nine tenths of them seen just once. The clonotype was recovered from an adult with an advanced solid tumor such as melanoma, head and neck, liver or kidney cancer. Sequenced here: CD4+ or CD8+ T cells sorted from blood, sampled in a trial of the OX40 agonist ivuxolimab. The chain uses TRBV18 and TRBJ2-5; weak D call: TRBD2 (6 bases). CDR3 region: CASSPGEQETQYF. DNA for the CDR3: TGTGCCAGCTCCCCGGGGGAGCAAGAGACCCAGTACTTC.